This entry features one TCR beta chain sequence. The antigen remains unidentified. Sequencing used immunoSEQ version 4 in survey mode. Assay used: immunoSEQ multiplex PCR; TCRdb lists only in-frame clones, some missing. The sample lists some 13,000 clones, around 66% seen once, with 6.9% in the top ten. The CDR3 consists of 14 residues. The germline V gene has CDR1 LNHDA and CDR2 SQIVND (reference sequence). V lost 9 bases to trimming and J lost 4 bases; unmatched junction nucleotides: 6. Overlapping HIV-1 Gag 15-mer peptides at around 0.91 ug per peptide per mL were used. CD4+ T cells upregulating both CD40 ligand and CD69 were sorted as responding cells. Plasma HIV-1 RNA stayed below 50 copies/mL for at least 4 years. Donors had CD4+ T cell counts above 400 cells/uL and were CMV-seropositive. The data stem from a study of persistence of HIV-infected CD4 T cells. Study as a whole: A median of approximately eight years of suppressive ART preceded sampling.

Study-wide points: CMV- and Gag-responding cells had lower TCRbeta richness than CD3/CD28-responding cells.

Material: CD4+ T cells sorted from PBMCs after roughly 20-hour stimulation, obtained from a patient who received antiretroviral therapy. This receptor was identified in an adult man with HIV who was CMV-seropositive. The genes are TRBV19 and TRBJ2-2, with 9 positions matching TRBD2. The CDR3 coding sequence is TGTGCCAGCCGGGCGGGAGGGGGCACCGGGGAGCTGTTTTTT. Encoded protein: CASRAGGGTGELFF. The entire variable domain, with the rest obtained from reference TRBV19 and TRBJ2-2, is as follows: DGGITQSPKYLFRKEGQNVTLSCEQNLNHDAMYWYRQDPGQGLRLIYYSQIVNDFQKGDIAEGYSVSREKKESFPLTVTSAQKNPTAFYLCASRAGGGTGELFFGEGSRLTVL.